Below, 26 T cell receptor beta chains from the same sample are listed, as sequenced in a study of response to subunit inactivated influenza vaccine. TCRdb reanalysed the RT-PCR reads using MiXCR and keeps one entry per CDR3 protein. Of 160,000 or so distinct CDR3 sequences listed, roughly 10% are singletons. Sequenced here: non-naive T cells sorted from PBMCs, sampled 35 to 45 days after vaccination. These receptors came from a man in his forties or fifties who received an inactivated influenza vaccine.

J is TRBJ1-6 and V is TRBV28; no definite D call. This CDR3 region has 16 residues. Germline CDR1 reads MDHEN; CDR2 reads SYDVKM. V was cut by 8 bases and J by 0 bases, with 14 bases left in between. CDR3: CASSLPDDSYNSPLHF. CDR3 bases: TGTGCCAGCTCCCTACCAGACGACTCCTATAATTCACCCCTCCACTTT.

This clonotype was picked up many times. This chain connects TRBV5-1 to TRBJ2-3; possibly TRBD1 for D (5 bases). V was clipped by 6 bases and J by 3 bases, with 17 bases between them. Germline V gives CDR1 SGHRS, CDR2 YFSETQ. The CDR3 runs 15 residues. CDR3 sequence reads: CASTGWQGRTDTQYF. The CDR3 bases are TGCGCCAGCACCGGATGGCAGGGTAGGACAGATACGCAGTATTTT.

This chain links TRBV28 with TRBJ2-7; 9 nucleotides align to TRBD1. Losses at the gene ends were 2 bases for V and 0 bases for J; bases not matched to a gene: 5. This CDR3 region has 16 residues. Germline V CDR1 and CDR2: MDHEN, SYDVKM. CDR3 in amino acids: CASSLAGQGLSYEQYF. In nucleotides, the CDR3 is TGTGCCAGCAGTTTAGCCGGACAGGGGCTCTCCTACGAGCAGTACTTC.

The genes are TRBV27 and TRBJ2-7; no firm D call. V lost 3 bases and J 3 bases, leaving 9 bases between the germline ends. This CDR3 region has 13 residues. CDR1 is MNHEY and CDR2 is SMNVEV in the germline V gene (reference sequence). For the CDR3, the DNA is TGTGCCAGCAGTTTCTCTCGCCACTACGAGCAGTACTTC. It encodes CASSFSRHYEQYF.

The sample holds many counts of this clonotype. The genes are TRBV5-1 and TRBJ2-3; D uncertain. In germline, CDR1 is SGHRS, CDR2 YFSETQ. The CDR3 has 14 residues. V dropped 0 bases and J dropped 1 base, with 6 bases sitting between them. The CDR3, as DNA: TGCGCCAGCAGCTTGGGATCCGGCACAGATACGCAGTATTTT. Translating gives CASSLGSGTDTQYF.

Comments on this clonotype: One base away lies a much larger clone, so this may be a sequencing read error. The chain links TRBV12-3 or TRBV12-4 to TRBJ1-5; D ambiguous. This CDR3 region has 13 residues. The V end was cut by 8 bases, the J end by 4 bases, with 12 bases between. The DNA for the CDR3 is TGTGCCAGCGGTTACGAGGGAAATCAGCCCCAGCATTTT. Amino acid sequence: CASGYEGNQPQHF.

This chain links TRBV20-1 with TRBJ2-3; the D gene is possibly TRBD1 (5 bases). The CDR3 loop spans 14 amino acids. The V end was cut by 3 bases, the J end by 2 bases, with 12 bases between. The germline gives CDR1 DFQATT, CDR2 SNEGSKA (reference sequence). CDR3 amino acids: CSASIQGITDTQYF. The CDR3 bases are TGCAGTGCTAGTATCCAGGGTATCACAGATACGCAGTATTTT.

In this sample, this clonotype turned up a few times. The gene calls are TRBV6-2 or TRBV6-3 and TRBJ2-1, with 11 nucleotides matching TRBD2. The J segment lost 2 bases and the V segment lost 7 bases, leaving 1 base of the junction unmatched. CDR1 and CDR2 (germline): MNHEY, SVGEGT. The CDR3 loop spans 14 amino acids. The chain's CDR3 is CASKLAGAYNEQFF. The CDR3 DNA follows: TGTGCCAGCAAACTAGCGGGGGCCTACAATGAGCAGTTCTTC.

Many counts were recorded for this clonotype. This chain links TRBV20-1 with TRBJ2-1; D is tentatively TRBD1 or TRBD2 (5 bases each). Per the germline V gene, CDR1 is DFQATT and CDR2 is SNEGSKA (reference sequence). The length of the CDR3 is 13 residues. V was cut by 6 bases and J by 7 bases, with 16 bases left in between. The CDR3 spells CSAVRGQRNEQFF. CDR3 nucleotides: TGCAGTGCGGTCCGGGGCCAGAGGAATGAGCAGTTCTTC.

This clonotype was seen at least ten times. V and J are TRBV6-2 or TRBV6-3 and TRBJ2-3; 9 bases map to TRBD2. V lost 2 bases and J lost 6; bases outside the gene matches: 9. The CDR3 runs to 16 residues. Germline-derived CDR1 and CDR2 are MNHEY and SVGEGT. This CDR3 reads CASSYGYSGSGDTQYF. Here the CDR3 DNA reads TGTGCCAGCAGTTACGGGTATAGCGGGAGCGGTGATACGCAGTATTTT.

The chain couples TRBV12-3 or TRBV12-4 to TRBJ1-1; 7 bases agree with TRBD1. V lost 3 bases to trimming and J lost 4 bases; unmatched junction nucleotides: 8. The CDR3 length is 15 residues. CDR3 residues: CASSFPDRARTEAFF. CDR3 nucleotide sequence: TGTGCCAGCAGTTTCCCAGACAGGGCGCGCACTGAAGCTTTCTTT.

The rearrangement links TRBV7-2 to TRBJ2-1; D might be TRBD1 (8 bases). Per germline, CDR1 SGHTA and CDR2 FQGNSA. V gave up 8 bases and J gave up 0 bases, with 38 bases separating them. CDR3 length: 23 residues. The CDR3 DNA reads as TGTGCCAGCTGTGATCCCTGGGCCCAGACAGGGGACCGCGGGAGAACCTCCTACAATGAGCAGTTCTTC. It is translated as CASCDPWAQTGDRGRTSYNEQFF.

This clonotype was observed a few times. The J gene is TRBJ2-7, the V gene TRBV7-6; D remains ambiguous. The germline gives CDR1 SGHVS, CDR2 FNYEAQ. The CDR3 covers 14 residues. Trimming pared 1 base from V and 3 bases from J, leaving 10 bases between. CDR3 loop: CASSLDAQYYEQYF. The DNA of the CDR3 is TGTGCCAGCAGCTTAGATGCGCAGTACTACGAGCAGTACTTC.

In its sample, this clonotype was seen a few times. Written as DNA, the CDR3 is TGTGCCAGCAGTGAAACGGGGTTGGAGACCCAGTACTTC. Its translation: CASSETGLETQYF. The J gene is TRBJ2-5, the V gene TRBV2, with D maybe TRBD2 (5 bases). The V end lost 2 bases, the J end lost 5 bases, and 9 bases lay between the germline ends. Germline assignment: CDR1 SNHLY and CDR2 FYNNEI. The CDR3 is 13 residues long.

This clonotype has a count of ten or more. CDR3 coding DNA: TGTGCCAGCAGCACGCCCGGACACCGCGGCCATTACGAGCAGTACTTC. It codes for CASSTPGHRGHYEQYF. The chain combines TRBV11-2 with TRBJ2-7; possibly TRBD1 for D (5 bases). CDR1 and CDR2 from the germline V gene are SGHAT and FQNNGV. This CDR3 region has 16 residues. The germline V and J ends were trimmed by 5 bases and 4 bases, with 21 bases remaining between them.

The sample holds a few counts of this clonotype. The J gene is TRBJ2-2, the V gene TRBV10-3; D tentatively reads TRBD1 or TRBD2 (5 bases each). The CDR3 sequence is 15 residues long. The V end lost 2 bases, the J end lost 6 bases, and 13 bases lay between the germline ends. Germline V CDR1 and CDR2: ENHRY, SYGVKD. CDR3 residues: CAISEPPGTSGELFF. The CDR3 coding sequence is TGTGCCATCAGTGAGCCCCCAGGGACCTCCGGGGAGCTGTTTTTT.

This clonotype occurred many times. The chain links TRBV10-3 to TRBJ1-3; D not certain. CDR3 length equals 12 residues. Trimming stripped 8 bases from V and 4 bases from J, with 9 bases between. Germline CDR1 ENHRY, CDR2 SYGVKD. The CDR3 DNA reads as TGTGCCATCGGTCATCCCGGAAACACCATATATTTT. Translating it yields CAIGHPGNTIYF.

The chain is built from TRBV20-1 and TRBJ1-5; the D is unclear. The V and J ends lost 0 bases and 4 bases respectively, with 16 bases between them. This CDR3 is 16 amino acids long. Looked up from germline, CDR1 is DFQATT and CDR2 is SNEGSKA (reference sequence). CDR3 DNA: TGCAGTGCTAGAGAGCTCGAAAGGATAGGAAATCAGCCCCAGCATTTT. Its protein product is CSARELERIGNQPQHF.

This clonotype was recorded at least ten times. The chain combines TRBV6-1 with TRBJ2-5; no definite D call. This CDR3 comprises 15 residues. The germline V and J ends were trimmed by 6 bases and 0 bases, with 14 bases remaining between them. The germline gives CDR1 MNHNS, CDR2 SASEGT. The CDR3 is CASRNGRHHQETQYF. The CDR3 DNA sequence: TGTGCCAGCAGAAACGGACGGCACCACCAAGAGACCCAGTACTTC.

The V call is TRBV19, the J call TRBJ2-5, with D possibly being TRBD1 or TRBD2 (5 bases each). This CDR3 comprises 13 residues. The germline V gene encodes CDR1 LNHDA and CDR2 SQIVND (reference sequence). V was shortened by 4 bases and J by 3 bases, with 9 bases between the two germline ends. This chain's CDR3 is CASSRGAEETQYF. CDR3 sequence (DNA): TGTGCCAGTAGTAGAGGGGCGGAAGAGACCCAGTACTTC.

The rearrangement uses TRBV6-2 or TRBV6-3 and TRBJ2-2; 8 nucleotides line up with TRBD2. The CDR3 runs to 15 residues. After removal of 6 bases from V and 0 bases from J, the junction contained 3 bases not matched to a gene. Germline CDR1 is MNHEY and CDR2 is SVGEGT. CDR3 in DNA: TGTGCCAGCAGCCGACTAGCGCCGAACACCGGGGAGCTGTTTTTT. Translation: CASSRLAPNTGELFF.

The rearrangement uses TRBV20-1 and TRBJ2-4, with D possibly being TRBD1 or TRBD2 (6 bases each). The CDR3 length is 13 residues. Germline lookup yields CDR1 DFQATT and CDR2 SNEGSKA (reference sequence). Trimming removed 0 bases from V and 8 bases from J, with 11 bases in between. CDR3 region: CSARDPGADIQYF. In nucleotides, the CDR3 is TGCAGTGCTAGAGATCCGGGGGCAGACATTCAGTACTTC.

This clonotype was found many times. As DNA, the CDR3 is TGCAGTGCTAGGGTTCTTGGACTAGAGAACACCGGGGAGCTGTTTTTT. Its translation is CSARVLGLENTGELFF. This chain joins TRBV20-1 and TRBJ2-2; 7 nucleotides match TRBD2. Germline V CDR1 and CDR2: DFQATT, SNEGSKA (reference sequence). The CDR3 contains 16 residues. J lost 1 base, V lost 3 bases, and 8 bases had no gene match.

This clonotype was seen a few times. The genes are TRBV12-3 or TRBV12-4 and TRBJ2-5; D ambiguous. Trimming left V 4 bases short and J 5 bases short, with 14 bases between. The CDR3 has 14 residues. The CDR3 DNA is TGTGCCAGCAGTTCAAGCTTAGCCGGGGAGACCCAGTACTTC. Protein sequence: CASSSSLAGETQYF.

V usage is TRBV20-1 and J usage is TRBJ2-5, with TRBD2 identical over 9 bases. The germline CDR1 and CDR2 sequences are DFQATT and SNEGSKA (reference sequence). This CDR3 has 15 residues. The ends lost 1 base at V and 5 bases at J; junction bases unmatched: 8. The CDR3 sequence: CSARVPSGNGETQYF. In nucleotides, the CDR3 is TGCAGTGCTAGAGTACCTAGCGGGAACGGGGAGACCCAGTACTTC.

This chain uses TRBV3-1 with TRBJ1-6, with D perhaps TRBD1 (6 bases). V shed 6 bases and J shed 8 bases, with 14 bases lying between them. The CDR3 is 14 amino acids. Germline CDR1 LGHDT, CDR2 YNNKEL (reference sequence). The CDR3 region has the DNA TGTGCCAGCAGTCTACAGGGTGGTGATTCACCCCTCCACTTT. Amino acid sequence: CASSLQGGDSPLHF.